The T cell receptor (beta chain) under discussion was sequenced for a study of blood T cells in healthy people across ages. Findings and caveats of the study: Naive T cell percentage strongly correlated with TCR beta diversity. CMV status of donors was not determined, possibly confounding expanded clonotype changes.

Of note for this clonotype: Its cognate antigen is unknown. One base away lies a much larger clone, so this may be a sequencing read error.

CDR3 length equals 13 residues. Using a J-beta primer mix together with a sample-barcoded 5' primer, a second PCR was run for roughly 7 to 12 cycles. Every cDNA was tagged by a template-switch adaptor with 12 random nucleotides. TCRdb processed the 5' RACE reads anew with MiXCR; each CDR3 protein has one entry. The data contain 730,000 or so distinct CDR3 sequences, 35% to 45% of them seen just once; the ten biggest clones take up around 20%. The V gene is TRBV12-3 or TRBV12-4, the J gene TRBJ2-5, with 7 positions matching TRBD1. The assigned J gene may be wrong: the sequence end matches TRBJ2-7 better. This receptor was obtained from a woman aged 60 to 75 in good health. The sample consisted of blood. The CDR3 DNA reads TGTGCCGGCACCAAGACAGGGACCTACGAGCAGTACTTC. Translated: CAGTKTGTYEQYF.